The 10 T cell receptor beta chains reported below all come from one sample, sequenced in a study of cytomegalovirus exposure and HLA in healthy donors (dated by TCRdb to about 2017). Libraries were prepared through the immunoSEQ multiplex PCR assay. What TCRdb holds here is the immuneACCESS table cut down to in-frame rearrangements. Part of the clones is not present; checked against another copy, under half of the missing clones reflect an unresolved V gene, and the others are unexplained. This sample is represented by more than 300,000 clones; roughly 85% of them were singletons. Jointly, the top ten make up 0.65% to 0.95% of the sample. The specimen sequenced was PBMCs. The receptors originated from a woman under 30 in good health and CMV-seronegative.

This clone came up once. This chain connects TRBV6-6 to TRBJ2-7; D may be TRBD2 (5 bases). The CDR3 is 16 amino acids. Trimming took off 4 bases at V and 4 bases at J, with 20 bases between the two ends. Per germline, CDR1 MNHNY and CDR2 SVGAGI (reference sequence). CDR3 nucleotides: TGTGCCAGCAGTTCCCCGGCCGGGGAGTCCCTGTACGAGCAGTACTTC. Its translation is CASSSPAGESLYEQYF.

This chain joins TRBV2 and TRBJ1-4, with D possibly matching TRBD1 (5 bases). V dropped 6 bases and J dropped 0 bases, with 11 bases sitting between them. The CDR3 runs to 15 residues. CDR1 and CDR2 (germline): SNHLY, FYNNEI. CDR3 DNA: TGTGCCAGCAGGCGGGACGGGGCAACTAATGAAAAACTGTTTTTT. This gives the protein CASRRDGATNEKLFF.

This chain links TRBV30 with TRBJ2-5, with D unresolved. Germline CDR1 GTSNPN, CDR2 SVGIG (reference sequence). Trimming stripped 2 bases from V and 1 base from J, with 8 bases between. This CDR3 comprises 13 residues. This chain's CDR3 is CAWSYHSQETQYF. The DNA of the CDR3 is TGTGCCTGGAGTTATCACAGCCAAGAGACCCAGTACTTC.

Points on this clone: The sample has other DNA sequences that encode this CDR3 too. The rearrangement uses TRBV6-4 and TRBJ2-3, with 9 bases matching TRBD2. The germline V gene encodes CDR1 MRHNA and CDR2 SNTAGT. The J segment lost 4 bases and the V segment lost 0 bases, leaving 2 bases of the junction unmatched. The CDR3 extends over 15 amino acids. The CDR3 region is CASSDSAGGPDTQYF. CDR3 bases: TGTGCCAGCAGTGACTCCGCGGGGGGGCCAGATACGCAGTATTTT.

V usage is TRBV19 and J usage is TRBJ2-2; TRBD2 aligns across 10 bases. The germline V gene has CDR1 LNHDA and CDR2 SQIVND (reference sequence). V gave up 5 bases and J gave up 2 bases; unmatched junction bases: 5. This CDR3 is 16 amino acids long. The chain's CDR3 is CASSLGLASNTGELFF. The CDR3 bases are TGTGCCAGTAGTCTGGGACTAGCGTCTAACACCGGGGAGCTGTTTTTT.

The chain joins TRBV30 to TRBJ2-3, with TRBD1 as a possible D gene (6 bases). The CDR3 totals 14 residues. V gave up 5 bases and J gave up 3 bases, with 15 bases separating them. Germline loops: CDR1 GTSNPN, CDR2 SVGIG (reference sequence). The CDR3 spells CAWDTGPGTDTQYF. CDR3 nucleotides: TGTGCCTGGGACACAGGGCCGGGTACAGATACGCAGTATTTT.

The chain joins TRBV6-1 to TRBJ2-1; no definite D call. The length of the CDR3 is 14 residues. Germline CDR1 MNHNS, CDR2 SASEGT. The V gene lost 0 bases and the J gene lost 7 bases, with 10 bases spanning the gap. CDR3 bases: TGTGCCAGCAGTGAAGCCCCTAGTGGGAATGAGCAGTTCTTC. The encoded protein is CASSEAPSGNEQFF.

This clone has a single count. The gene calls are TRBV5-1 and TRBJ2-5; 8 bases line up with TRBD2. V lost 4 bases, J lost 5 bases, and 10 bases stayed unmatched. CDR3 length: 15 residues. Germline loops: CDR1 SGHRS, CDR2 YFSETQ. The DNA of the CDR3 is TGCGCCAGCAGCCCCAGCGGGAGCCCTCCGGAGACCCAGTACTTC. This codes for CASSPSGSPPETQYF.

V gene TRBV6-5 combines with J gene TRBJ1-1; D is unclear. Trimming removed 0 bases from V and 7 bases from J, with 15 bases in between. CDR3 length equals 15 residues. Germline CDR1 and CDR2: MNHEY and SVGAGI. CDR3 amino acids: CASSYSKGSAGEAFF. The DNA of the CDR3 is TGTGCCAGCAGTTACTCGAAAGGGTCCGCGGGTGAAGCTTTCTTT.

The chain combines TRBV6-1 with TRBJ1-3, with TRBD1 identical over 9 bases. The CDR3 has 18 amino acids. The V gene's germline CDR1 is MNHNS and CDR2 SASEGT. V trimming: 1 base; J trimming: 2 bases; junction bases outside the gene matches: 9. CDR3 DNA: TGTGCCAGCAGTGAAGGCCTCGTGTGGACAGGGGCTGGAAACACCATATATTTT. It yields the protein CASSEGLVWTGAGNTIYF.